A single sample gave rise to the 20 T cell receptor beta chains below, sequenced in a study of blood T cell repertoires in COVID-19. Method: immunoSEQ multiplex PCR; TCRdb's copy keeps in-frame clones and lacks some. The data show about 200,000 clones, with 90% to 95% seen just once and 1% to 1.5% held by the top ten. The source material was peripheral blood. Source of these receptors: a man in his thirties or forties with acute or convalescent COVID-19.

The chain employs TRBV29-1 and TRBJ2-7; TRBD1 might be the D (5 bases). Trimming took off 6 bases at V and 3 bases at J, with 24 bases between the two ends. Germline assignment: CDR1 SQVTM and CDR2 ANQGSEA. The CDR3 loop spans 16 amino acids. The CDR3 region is CSVTAGRLGQVYEQYF. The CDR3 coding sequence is TGCAGCGTAACAGCCGGACGCCTCGGACAAGTCTACGAGCAGTACTTC.

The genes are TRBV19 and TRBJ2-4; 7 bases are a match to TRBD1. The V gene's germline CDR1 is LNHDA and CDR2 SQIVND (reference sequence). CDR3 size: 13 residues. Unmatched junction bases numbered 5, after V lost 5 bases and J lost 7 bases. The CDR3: CASSPGTVNIQYF. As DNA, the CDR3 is TGTGCCAGTAGTCCAGGGACAGTGAACATTCAGTACTTC.

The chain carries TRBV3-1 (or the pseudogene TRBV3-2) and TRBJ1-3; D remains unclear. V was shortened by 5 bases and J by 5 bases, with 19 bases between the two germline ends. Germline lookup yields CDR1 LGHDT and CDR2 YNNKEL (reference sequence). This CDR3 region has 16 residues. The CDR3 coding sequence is TGTGCCAGCAGCATTCATGGTTTACACGCACGAAACACCATATATTTT. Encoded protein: CASSIHGLHARNTIYF.

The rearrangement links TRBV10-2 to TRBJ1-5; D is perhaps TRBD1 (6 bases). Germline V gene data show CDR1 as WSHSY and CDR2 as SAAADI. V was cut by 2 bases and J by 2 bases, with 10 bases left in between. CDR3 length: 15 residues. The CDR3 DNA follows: TGCGCCAGCAGTGAGGAGGCAGGGGGCAATCAGCCCCAGCATTTT. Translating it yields CASSEEAGGNQPQHF.

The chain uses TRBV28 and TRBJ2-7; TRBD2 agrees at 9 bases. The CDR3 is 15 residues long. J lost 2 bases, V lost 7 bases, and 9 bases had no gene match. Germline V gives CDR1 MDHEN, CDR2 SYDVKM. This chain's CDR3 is CASTSSGVGAYEQYF. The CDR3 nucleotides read TGTGCCAGCACCTCTAGCGGGGTGGGGGCCTACGAGCAGTACTTC.

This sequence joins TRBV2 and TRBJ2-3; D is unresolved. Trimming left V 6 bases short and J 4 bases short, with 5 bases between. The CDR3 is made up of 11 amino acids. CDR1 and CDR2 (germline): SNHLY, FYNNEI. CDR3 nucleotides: TGTGCCAGCAGGTTCTCAGATACGCAGTATTTT. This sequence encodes CASRFSDTQYF.

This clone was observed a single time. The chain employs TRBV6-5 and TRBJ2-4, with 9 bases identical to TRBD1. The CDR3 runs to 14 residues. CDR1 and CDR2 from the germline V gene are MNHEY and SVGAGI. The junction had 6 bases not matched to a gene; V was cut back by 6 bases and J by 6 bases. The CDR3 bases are TGTGCCAGCAGCAAAGCGGGACAGGGAAACATTCAGTACTTC. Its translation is CASSKAGQGNIQYF.

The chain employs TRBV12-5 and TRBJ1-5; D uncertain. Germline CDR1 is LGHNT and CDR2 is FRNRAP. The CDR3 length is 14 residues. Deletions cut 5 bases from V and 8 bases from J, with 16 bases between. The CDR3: CASGLSGVIKPQHF. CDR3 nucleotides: TGTGCTAGTGGTCTCTCCGGGGTTATCAAGCCCCAGCATTTT.

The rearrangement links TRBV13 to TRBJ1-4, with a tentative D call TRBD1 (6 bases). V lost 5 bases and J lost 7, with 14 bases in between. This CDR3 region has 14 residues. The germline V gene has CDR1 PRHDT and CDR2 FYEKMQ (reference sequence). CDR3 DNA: TGTGCCAGCAGCATTACAGGGAACGGTGAAAAACTGTTTTTT. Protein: CASSITGNGEKLFF.

The CDR3 region is CASSQDVSADSYNEQFF. Written as DNA, the CDR3 is TGTGCCAGCAGCCAAGATGTTAGCGCTGACTCCTACAATGAGCAGTTCTTC. The gene calls are TRBV3-1 (or the pseudogene TRBV3-2) and TRBJ2-1; possible D gene TRBD2, 5 bases. Germline values: CDR1 LGHDT, CDR2 YNNKEL (reference sequence). The CDR3 runs 17 residues. V was trimmed by 0 bases and J by 0 bases, leaving 12 bases between them.

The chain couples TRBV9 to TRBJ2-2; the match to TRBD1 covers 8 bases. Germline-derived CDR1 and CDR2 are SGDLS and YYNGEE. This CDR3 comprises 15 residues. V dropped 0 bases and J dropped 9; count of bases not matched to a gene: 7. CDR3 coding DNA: TGTGCCAGCAGCGTAGTCGGCAGGGGGCCAAGGGAGCTGTTTTTT. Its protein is CASSVVGRGPRELFF.

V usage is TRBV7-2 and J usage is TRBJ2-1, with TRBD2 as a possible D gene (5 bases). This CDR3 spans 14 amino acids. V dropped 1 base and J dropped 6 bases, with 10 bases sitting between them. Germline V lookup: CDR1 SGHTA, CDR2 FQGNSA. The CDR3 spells CASSLDSGTNEQFF. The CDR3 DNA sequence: TGTGCCAGCAGCTTAGATTCGGGAACCAATGAGCAGTTCTTC.

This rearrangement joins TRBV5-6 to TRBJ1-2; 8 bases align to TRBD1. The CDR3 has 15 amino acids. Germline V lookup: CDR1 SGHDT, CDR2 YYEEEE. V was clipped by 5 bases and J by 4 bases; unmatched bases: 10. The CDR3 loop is CASRYQGARGYGYTF. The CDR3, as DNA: TGTGCCAGCAGATATCAGGGGGCGCGAGGCTATGGCTACACCTTC.

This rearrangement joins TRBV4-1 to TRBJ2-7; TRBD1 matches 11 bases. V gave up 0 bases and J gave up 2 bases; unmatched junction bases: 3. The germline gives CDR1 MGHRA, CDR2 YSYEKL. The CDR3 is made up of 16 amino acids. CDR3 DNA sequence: TGCGCCAGCAGCCAAGAGGGGGGACAGGGGGCCTACGAGCAGTACTTC. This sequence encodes CASSQEGGQGAYEQYF.

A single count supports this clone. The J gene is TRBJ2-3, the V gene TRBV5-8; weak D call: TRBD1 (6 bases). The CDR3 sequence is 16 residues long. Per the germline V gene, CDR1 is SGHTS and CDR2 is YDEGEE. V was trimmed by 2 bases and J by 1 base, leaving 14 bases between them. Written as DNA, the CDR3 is TGTGCCAGCAGCTTAGGGCGACAGGCCCGCACAGATACGCAGTATTTT. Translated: CASSLGRQARTDTQYF.

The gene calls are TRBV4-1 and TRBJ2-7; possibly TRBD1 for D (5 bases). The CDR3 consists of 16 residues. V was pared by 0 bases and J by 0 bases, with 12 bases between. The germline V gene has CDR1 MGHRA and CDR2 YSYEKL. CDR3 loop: CASSQEDIASSYEQYF. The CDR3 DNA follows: TGCGCCAGCAGCCAAGAGGACATCGCTAGCTCCTACGAGCAGTACTTC.

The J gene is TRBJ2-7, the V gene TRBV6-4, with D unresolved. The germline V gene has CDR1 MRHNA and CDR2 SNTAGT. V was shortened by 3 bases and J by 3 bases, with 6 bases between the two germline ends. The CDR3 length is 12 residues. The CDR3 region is CASSEPGYEQYF. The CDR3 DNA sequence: TGTGCCAGCAGTGAACCCGGCTACGAGCAGTACTTC.

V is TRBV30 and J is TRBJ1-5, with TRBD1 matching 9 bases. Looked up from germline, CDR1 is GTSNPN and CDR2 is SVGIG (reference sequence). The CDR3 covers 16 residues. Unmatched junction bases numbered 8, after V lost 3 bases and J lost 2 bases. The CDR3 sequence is CAWSDPRQGGNQPQHF. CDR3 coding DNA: TGTGCCTGGAGCGACCCGCGACAGGGGGGCAATCAGCCCCAGCATTTT.

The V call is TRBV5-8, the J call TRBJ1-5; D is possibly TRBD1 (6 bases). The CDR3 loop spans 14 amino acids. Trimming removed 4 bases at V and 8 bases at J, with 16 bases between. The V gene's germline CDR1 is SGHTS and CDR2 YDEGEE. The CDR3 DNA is TGTGCCAGCAGCGCCTACCAGGGGTCGAAGCCCCAGCATTTT. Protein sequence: CASSAYQGSKPQHF. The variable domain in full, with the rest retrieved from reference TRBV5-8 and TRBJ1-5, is EAGVTQSPTHLIKTRGQQATLRCSPISGHTSVYWYQQALGLGLQFLLWYDEGEERNRGNFPPRFSGRQFPNYSSELNVNALELEDSALYLCASSAYQGSKPQHFGDGTRLSIL.

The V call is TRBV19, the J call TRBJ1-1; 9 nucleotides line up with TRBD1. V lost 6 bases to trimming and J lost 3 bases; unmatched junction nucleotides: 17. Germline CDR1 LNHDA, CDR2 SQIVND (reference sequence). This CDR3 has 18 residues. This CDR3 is CASRGQGFSGNAYTEAFF. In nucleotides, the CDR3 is TGTGCCAGTAGGGGACAGGGTTTTTCAGGGAACGCGTACACTGAAGCTTTCTTT.